Below, 14 T cell receptor beta chains from the same sample are listed, as sequenced in a study of radiotherapy plus CTLA-4 blockade in lung cancer. Using immunoSEQ multiplex PCR, the repertoire was profiled, and TCRdb retains in-frame clones only, with some absent. The table lists about 38,000 clones, 86% of them singletons. Specimen: peripheral blood, collected from a patient treated with radiotherapy plus ipilimumab. The receptors were gathered from a human donor with non-small cell lung cancer whose response to radiotherapy plus ipilimumab could not be evaluated.

The V and J genes are TRBV5-5 and TRBJ2-2, with 9 bases matching TRBD2. V was clipped by 0 bases and J by 1 base; unmatched bases: 1. This CDR3 is built from 16 residues. The V gene's germline CDR1 is SGHKS and CDR2 YYEKEE (reference sequence). This chain's CDR3 is CASSLGGRGNTGELFF. As DNA, the CDR3 is TGTGCCAGCAGCTTGGGCGGGAGGGGGAACACCGGGGAGCTGTTTTTT.

The chain is built from TRBV29-1 and TRBJ1-4; D gene unclear. CDR3 length equals 14 residues. Germline V lookup: CDR1 SQVTM, CDR2 ANQGSEA. V shed 6 bases and J shed 5 bases, with 16 bases lying between them. Here the CDR3 reads CSVGLSGSNEKLFF. CDR3 bases: TGCAGCGTCGGCCTTTCCGGGTCGAATGAAAAACTGTTTTTT.

This chain connects TRBV4-3 to TRBJ1-2; D is possibly TRBD1 (6 bases). The length of the CDR3 is 15 residues. Deletions cut 4 bases from V and 2 bases from J, with 14 bases between. Germline loops: CDR1 LGHNA, CDR2 YSLEER. CDR3 residues: CASSPWDTTNYGYTF. DNA of the CDR3: TGCGCCAGCAGCCCATGGGACACTACAAACTATGGCTACACCTTC.

V is TRBV25-1 and J is TRBJ2-7; possibly TRBD1 for D (5 bases). Germline CDR1 and CDR2: MGHDK and SYGVNS. The CDR3 consists of 14 residues. Trimming pared 2 bases from V and 2 bases from J, leaving 10 bases between. CDR3 in DNA: TGTGCCAGCAGTGAACACGGCAGGGCCTACGAGCAGTACTTC. As protein: CASSEHGRAYEQYF.

CDR3 sequence: CASRLPGHERNQPQHF. CDR3 nucleotide sequence: TGTGCCAGCAGGCTCCCGGGACACGAGCGAAATCAGCCCCAGCATTTT. The J gene is TRBJ1-5, the V gene TRBV2; a weak D match, TRBD1 (6 bases). This CDR3 is 16 amino acids long. Germline CDR1 reads SNHLY; CDR2 reads FYNNEI. V was pared by 6 bases and J by 4 bases, with 19 bases between.

The CDR3 region is CASSGQGPYEQYF. Written as DNA, the CDR3 is TGTGCCAGCAGCGGACAGGGACCCTACGAGCAGTACTTC. The chain recombines TRBV28 with TRBJ2-7; TRBD1 matches at 8 bases. Looked up from germline, CDR1 is MDHEN and CDR2 is SYDVKM. CDR3 length: 13 amino acids. V lost 6 bases to trimming and J lost 2 bases; unmatched junction nucleotides: 3.

This clone was observed a few times. This chain uses TRBV6-6 with TRBJ2-7; 7 nucleotides match TRBD1. This CDR3 has 13 amino acids. Germline CDR1 and CDR2: MNHNY and SVGAGI (reference sequence). V trimming: 8 bases; J trimming: 4 bases; junction bases outside the gene matches: 8. CDR3 DNA: TGTGCCAGCGGCGACACAGGGGTGTACGAGCAGTACTTC. This sequence encodes CASGDTGVYEQYF.

This clone was seen only once. The chain uses TRBV11-2 and TRBJ2-4; D is possibly TRBD2 (5 bases). Trimming left V 0 bases short and J 2 bases short, with 8 bases between. CDR1 SGHAT and CDR2 FQNNGV come from the germline V gene. There are 15 residues in the CDR3. This chain's CDR3 is CASSLDPGTKNIQYF. The CDR3 bases are TGTGCCAGCAGCTTAGACCCGGGAACCAAAAACATTCAGTACTTC.

V and J are TRBV7-3 and TRBJ2-1; 13 bases are shared with TRBD2. This CDR3 has 14 residues. Germline CDR1 reads SGHTA; CDR2 reads FQGTGA. The junction had 5 bases not matched to a gene; V was cut back by 5 bases and J by 10 bases. The CDR3 sequence is CASSELAGGDEQFF. The CDR3 DNA is TGTGCCAGCAGCGAACTAGCGGGAGGGGACGAGCAGTTCTTC.

This clone appeared once. The chain recombines TRBV10-3 with TRBJ1-1; no firm D call. Germline-derived CDR1 and CDR2 are ENHRY and SYGVKD. V was cut by 6 bases and J by 0 bases, with 2 bases left in between. The CDR3 has 11 residues. The chain's CDR3 is CAISMNTEAFF. The CDR3 DNA reads as TGTGCCATCAGCATGAACACTGAAGCTTTCTTT.

This clone came up a few times. The chain couples TRBV4-1 to TRBJ2-7, with D maybe TRBD2 (5 bases). Germline CDR1 MGHRA, CDR2 YSYEKL. V lost 3 bases to trimming and J lost 0 bases, with 6 bases between them. The CDR3 covers 13 residues. CDR3 amino acids: CASSHGSSYEQYF. The CDR3 nucleotides read TGCGCCAGCAGCCATGGGAGCTCCTACGAGCAGTACTTC.

This chain joins TRBV5-1 and TRBJ2-7, with a weak D call TRBD1 (6 bases). CDR1 is SGHRS and CDR2 is YFSETQ in the germline V gene. V was trimmed by 0 bases and J by 6 bases, leaving 22 bases between them. The CDR3 is made up of 17 amino acids. The CDR3 loop reads CASSLALRATPGVEQYF. For the CDR3, the DNA is TGCGCCAGCAGCTTGGCCCTTCGGGCGACTCCAGGGGTCGAGCAGTACTTC. The variable domain in full, with the rest retrieved from reference TRBV5-1 and TRBJ2-7, is KAGVTQTPRYLIKTRGQQVTLSCSPISGHRSVSWYQQTPGQGLQFLFEYFSETQRNKGNFPGRFSGRQFSNSRSEMNVSTLELGDSALYLCASSLALRATPGVEQYFGPGTRLTVT.

The chain joins TRBV28 to TRBJ1-2, with D possibly being TRBD1 (6 bases). Trimming cost V 3 bases and J 3 bases, with 14 bases left between them. From germline, CDR1 is MDHEN and CDR2 SYDVKM. The CDR3 runs to 15 residues. The CDR3 DNA reads TGTGCCAGCAGTTTTATGTGGGGGCGTCACTATGGCTACACCTTC. It translates to CASSFMWGRHYGYTF.

This CDR3 reads CASSLYRSQTGGVGSGYTF. The CDR3 DNA is TGTGCCAGCAGCTTATACCGCTCACAAACAGGGGGCGTTGGATCGGGCTACACCTTC. The chain couples TRBV5-6 to TRBJ1-2; 9 bases agree with TRBD1. CDR1 is SGHDT and CDR2 is YYEEEE in the germline V gene. Trimming at V came to 2 bases and at J to 8 bases, leaving 22 bases not matched to a gene. The CDR3 loop spans 19 amino acids.